A single sample is the source of the 27 T cell receptor beta chains below, sequenced in a study of identical twins. From the 5' RACE reads, TCRdb called clonotypes with MiXCR, one entry per CDR3 protein. The table has hundreds of thousands of distinct CDR3 sequences, 15% to 20% seen once. This same sample was also taken into another study, of T cells expressing NK-cell markers.

The sequencing input was PBMCs. The receptor set was obtained from a woman aged 18 to 35 in good health.

A word on this clonotype: Relative to the germline gene, one junction end is altered; a read error may explain this. V gene TRBV5-1 combines with J gene TRBJ1-1; D gene uncertain. This CDR3 spans 11 amino acids. CDR1 is SGHRS and CDR2 is YFSETQ in the germline V gene. In DNA form, the CDR3 reads TGCGCCAGCATGGCTGACACGGAAGCTTTCTTT. The encoded protein is CASMADTEAFF. Full variable domain (outside the CDR3, taken from reference TRBV5-1 and TRBJ1-1): KAGVTQTPRYLIKTRGQQVTLSCSPISGHRSVSWYQQTPGQGLQFLFEYFSETQRNKGNFPGRFSGRQFSNSRSEMNVSTLELGDSALYLCASMADTEAFFGQGTRLTVV.

This chain uses TRBV6-5 with TRBJ2-2, with TRBD1 matching 7 bases. With 0 bases clipped from V and 6 bases from J, the junction kept 13 bases outside the gene matches. The CDR3 has 18 residues. Germline CDR1 MNHEY, CDR2 SVGAGI. CDR3 sequence reads: CASSYSSHPTGVAGELFF. The CDR3 coding sequence is TGTGCCAGCAGTTACTCGTCTCACCCCACAGGGGTGGCCGGGGAGCTGTTTTTT.

This clonotype was observed a handful of times. J is TRBJ2-4 and V is TRBV12-3 or TRBV12-4; a possible D gene is TRBD2 (5 bases). Trimming cost V 1 base and J 3 bases, with 16 bases left between them. This CDR3 is 17 amino acids long. The CDR3 DNA reads TGTGCCAGCAGTTTAGGCCCGGGGAGATCGGGCAAAAACATTCAGTACTTC. This translates into CASSLGPGRSGKNIQYF.

This clonotype is a singleton in its sample. The chain recombines TRBV29-1 with TRBJ2-5; D remains ambiguous. The germline CDR1 and CDR2 sequences are SQVTM and ANQGSEA. The CDR3 runs 15 residues. Trimming took off 6 bases at V and 1 base at J, with 18 bases between the two ends. CDR3 DNA sequence: TGCAGCGTCCACCCCCCCGGTGGAAGCCAAGAGACCCAGTACTTC. Its protein is CSVHPPGGSQETQYF.

This clonotype was seen a few times. The CDR3 sequence is CSAIPQGATNEKLFF. CDR3 DNA sequence: TGCAGTGCTATACCCCAGGGTGCCACTAATGAAAAACTGTTTTTT. The rearrangement joins TRBV20-1 to TRBJ1-4; possible D gene TRBD1, 5 bases. V was pared by 4 bases and J by 2 bases, with 14 bases between. CDR3 size: 15 residues. Germline V CDR1 and CDR2: DFQATT, SNEGSKA (reference sequence).

This clonotype came up a few times. V usage is TRBV20-1 and J usage is TRBJ2-1; D might be TRBD2 (6 bases). This CDR3 spans 15 amino acids. Germline CDR1 DFQATT, CDR2 SNEGSKA (reference sequence). The V end lost 6 bases, the J end lost 10 bases, and 25 bases lay between the germline ends. The CDR3 spells CSATRVRGIRDEQFF. The CDR3 region has the DNA TGCAGTGCGACTAGAGTACGGGGAATTCGTGACGAGCAGTTCTTC.

A few counts support this clonotype. V usage is TRBV5-6 and J usage is TRBJ1-5; D possibly corresponds to TRBD1 (6 bases). The CDR3 totals 13 residues. Trimming removed 4 bases at V and 6 bases at J, with 11 bases between. Germline V gene data show CDR1 as SGHDT and CDR2 as YYEEEE. CDR3 loop: CASSGPQGQPQHF. The CDR3 DNA reads TGTGCCAGCAGCGGACCACAGGGTCAGCCCCAGCATTTT.

This clonotype was recorded a few times. The gene calls are TRBV12-3 or TRBV12-4 and TRBJ2-1; the match to TRBD2 covers 7 bases. The CDR3 consists of 15 residues. Germline trimming cut 6 bases from V and 0 bases from J; bases unmatched to any gene: 5. CDR3 sequence: CASRWEGSSYNEQFF. DNA of the CDR3: TGTGCCAGCAGGTGGGAGGGGAGCTCCTACAATGAGCAGTTCTTC.

The gene calls are TRBV6-1 and TRBJ1-2; a weak D match, TRBD1 (5 bases). Germline assignment: CDR1 MNHNS and CDR2 SASEGT. The CDR3 extends over 14 amino acids. The V gene lost 5 bases and the J gene lost 2 bases, with 12 bases spanning the gap. The CDR3 bases are TGTGCCAGCAGTCTCGGACACACGAACTATGGCTACACCTTC. It yields the protein CASSLGHTNYGYTF.

This clonotype was observed a handful of times. An end of the junction does not agree with germline; a read error may underlie this. V gene TRBV12-3 or TRBV12-4 combines with J gene TRBJ2-5; possibly TRBD1 for D (5 bases). The CDR3 has 12 amino acids. The CDR3 loop reads CASEGVQGTQYF. CDR3 nucleotide sequence: TGTGCCAGCGAAGGGGTCCAAGGGACCCAGTACTTC.

This clonotype was recorded a few times. The rearrangement uses TRBV28 and TRBJ2-7, with 11 nucleotides matching TRBD2. The CDR3 is 15 residues long. With V trimmed by 3 bases and J by 6 bases, 7 bases remained unmatched. Germline loops: CDR1 MDHEN, CDR2 SYDVKM. The chain's CDR3 is CASSFSGGAGSEQYF. The DNA for the CDR3 is TGTGCCAGCAGTTTTAGCGGGGGGGCAGGTAGCGAGCAGTACTTC.

V is TRBV19 and J is TRBJ2-7; 16 bases are a match to TRBD2. The CDR3 covers 15 residues. After removal of 6 bases from V and 6 bases from J, the junction contained 5 bases not matched to a gene. Germline CDR1 and CDR2: LNHDA and SQIVND (reference sequence). CDR3 nucleotide sequence: TGTGCCAGTAGCCCAGGGACTAGCGGGAGGGGCGAGCAGTACTTC. Residues: CASSPGTSGRGEQYF.

The chain is built from TRBV29-1 and TRBJ2-7, with 8 bases aligning to TRBD2. V trimming: 7 bases; J trimming: 5 bases; junction bases outside the gene matches: 10. The CDR3 runs 13 residues. Germline V gives CDR1 SQVTM, CDR2 ANQGSEA. The CDR3 loop reads CSARMLAGHEQYF. CDR3 bases: TGCAGCGCCAGAATGCTAGCGGGCCACGAGCAGTACTTC.

The chain recombines TRBV20-1 with TRBJ2-4; possibly TRBD1 for D (6 bases). V dropped 4 bases and J dropped 3 bases, with 16 bases sitting between them. The CDR3 is 15 amino acids. Germline CDR1 and CDR2: DFQATT and SNEGSKA (reference sequence). This chain's CDR3 is CSANSRGLYKNIQYF. The CDR3 DNA sequence: TGCAGTGCTAATTCCAGGGGCCTATACAAAAACATTCAGTACTTC.

CDR3: CSAEGSVEDTQYF. The CDR3 coding sequence is TGCAGTGCTGAGGGATCGGTCGAAGATACGCAGTATTTT. The chain recombines TRBV20-1 with TRBJ2-3, with D possibly TRBD2 on 5 matching bases. The CDR3 has 13 residues. V was cut by 5 bases and J by 5 bases, with 14 bases left in between. Germline V gives CDR1 DFQATT, CDR2 SNEGSKA (reference sequence).

This clonotype has only a few counts. The chain combines TRBV9 with TRBJ1-2; unclear D gene. Germline V CDR1 and CDR2: SGDLS, YYNGEE. This CDR3 is 16 amino acids long. Trimming took off 0 bases at V and 1 base at J, with 13 bases between the two ends. The chain's CDR3 is CASSVEATPVNYGYTF. In DNA form, the CDR3 reads TGTGCCAGCAGCGTAGAGGCCACCCCCGTTAACTATGGCTACACCTTC.

This clonotype was recorded a few times. The rearrangement uses TRBV4-2 and TRBJ2-5; possible D gene TRBD2, 5 bases. The V gene lost 4 bases and the J gene lost 5 bases, with 11 bases spanning the gap. The CDR3 sequence is 13 residues long. Germline CDR1 LGHNA, CDR2 YNFKEQ. CDR3 nucleotides: TGTGCCAGCAGCCTCGGGGAATTGGAGACCCAGTACTTC. Protein: CASSLGELETQYF.

This clonotype was detected only a few times. The V call is TRBV7-2, the J call TRBJ1-2; TRBD1 is a possible D gene (6 bases). Germline CDR1 and CDR2: SGHTA and FQGNSA. The V end was cut by 0 bases, the J end by 7 bases, with 15 bases between. This CDR3 region has 15 residues. CDR3 nucleotide sequence: TGTGCCAGCAGCTTAGCAGCGACAGGAAGTGGTGGCTACACCTTC. Translation: CASSLAATGSGGYTF.

The chain carries TRBV4-2 and TRBJ1-2, with D unresolved. CDR1 and CDR2 (germline): LGHNA, YNFKEQ. Trimming stripped 0 bases from V and 1 base from J, with 9 bases between. The CDR3 totals 15 residues. The CDR3: CASSQELRSNYGYTF. The CDR3 DNA reads as TGTGCCAGCAGCCAAGAGTTACGCAGTAACTATGGCTACACCTTC.

This clonotype has a handful of counts. CDR3 protein: CASSEEGQGLLLSTDTQYF. CDR3 bases: TGCGCCAGCAGTGAGGAGGGACAGGGCCTCCTTCTGAGCACAGATACGCAGTATTTT. This chain joins TRBV10-1 and TRBJ2-3; TRBD1 agrees at 9 bases. Trimming at V came to 2 bases and at J to 0 bases, leaving 12 bases not matched to a gene. The length of the CDR3 is 19 residues. Per germline, CDR1 WNHNN and CDR2 SYGVQD (reference sequence).

This clonotype was picked up a small number of times. This clone may be a read error of a much larger clone one base away. The chain joins TRBV10-3 to TRBJ2-3; D uncertain. This CDR3 has 9 amino acids. Trimming left V 8 bases short and J 6 bases short, with 3 bases between. The germline CDR1 and CDR2 sequences are ENHRY and SYGVKD. The CDR3 is CAIGDTQYF. CDR3 DNA sequence: TGTGCCATCGGGGATACGCAGTATTTT.

The rearrangement links TRBV6-2 or TRBV6-3 to TRBJ2-1; D not resolved. V lost 7 bases to trimming and J lost 5 bases, with 6 bases between them. The germline V gene has CDR1 MNHEY and CDR2 SVGEGT. This CDR3 region has 11 residues. The CDR3 region is CASTENNEQFF. The CDR3 bases are TGTGCCAGCACCGAAAACAATGAGCAGTTCTTC.

The chain couples TRBV5-1 to TRBJ2-3; 9 nucleotides agree with TRBD2. This CDR3 has 17 amino acids. Germline CDR1 reads SGHRS; CDR2 reads YFSETQ. Trimming removed 8 bases from V and 2 bases from J; junction bases left unmatched: 15. CDR3 sequence: CASTPGLAVRNTDTQYF. The CDR3 DNA sequence: TGCGCCAGTACTCCGGGACTAGCCGTTCGAAACACAGATACGCAGTATTTT.

The chain has TRBV7-9 and TRBJ2-1; 8 bases agree with TRBD2. Trimming took 2 bases from V and 5 from J; bases not matched to a gene: 8. This CDR3 region has 16 residues. Germline CDR1 reads SEHNR; CDR2 reads FQNEAQ (reference sequence). The CDR3 DNA is TGTGCCAGCAGCTTACTTCGTACTAGCGGTGACAATGAGCAGTTCTTC. Its translation is CASSLLRTSGDNEQFF.

This chain links TRBV7-9 with TRBJ2-1, with 9 bases that match TRBD2. This CDR3 has 13 residues. J gave up 10 bases and V 0 bases, and 1 base lay outside the gene matches. From germline, CDR1 is SEHNR and CDR2 FQNEAQ (reference sequence). The CDR3 spells CASSLAGLAEQFF. The CDR3 DNA is TGTGCCAGCAGCTTAGCGGGACTAGCCGAGCAGTTCTTC.

The gene calls are TRBV20-1 and TRBJ2-7; 12 bases agree with TRBD1. Germline values: CDR1 DFQATT, CDR2 SNEGSKA (reference sequence). V shed 7 bases and J 4 bases; nucleotides not matched to a gene: 5. CDR3 length: 13 residues. The CDR3 reads CSVPGQGAYEQYF. In nucleotides, the CDR3 is TGCAGTGTTCCGGGACAGGGGGCTTACGAGCAGTACTTC.

This chain uses TRBV20-1 with TRBJ2-7; D is uncertain. Germline-derived CDR1 and CDR2 are DFQATT and SNEGSKA (reference sequence). The V end was cut by 0 bases, the J end by 5 bases, with 11 bases between. The CDR3 sequence is 13 residues long. CDR3 region: CSARDYVRDEQYF. The CDR3 DNA reads as TGCAGTGCTAGAGATTACGTACGCGACGAGCAGTACTTC.